Listed here is a single TCR beta chain. What it binds is not known. These data belong to a study of cytomegalovirus exposure and HLA in healthy donors. Study-level results: Clusters of TCRs from the first cohort tended to co-occur in the 120 validation repertoires (as a later analysis found).

The V gene's germline CDR1 is KGHSH and CDR2 LQKENI. The CDR3 runs 15 residues. V shed 3 bases and J shed 1 base, with 11 bases lying between them. Using immunoSEQ multiplex PCR, the repertoire was profiled, and TCRdb retains in-frame clones only, with some absent. The sample has some 130,000 clones, 89% seen once. The sequenced sample was PBMCs. The chain is built from TRBV18 and TRBJ2-3; a weak D match, TRBD2 (5 bases). The receptor's source is a woman younger than 35 in good health and CMV-seronegative. CDR3 loop: CASSPKRIRTDTQYF. CDR3 nucleotide sequence: TGTGCCAGCTCACCCAAGCGGATACGCACAGATACGCAGTATTTT.